The source of this T cell receptor (beta chain) is a study of CD8+ T cells in alopecia areata. General study findings and limits: Lesional scalp, especially alopecia totalis/universalis, showed higher clonality than normal scalp.

This clone has just a few counts. The antigen is not known. cDNA reverse transcribed from extracted RNA served as the sequencing template. Data came from immunoSEQ multiplex PCR; TCRdb stores just in-frame clones and leaves some out. The sample holds some 200,000 clones, 50% to 60% seen once. The CDR3 runs 15 residues. Germline values: CDR1 MGHDK, CDR2 SYGVNS. V gave up 4 bases and J gave up 4 bases; unmatched junction bases: 6. Specified treatment: oral pan-JAK inhibitor, 5-10 mg twice daily. The chain has TRBV25-1 and TRBJ2-1, with TRBD1 identical over 8 bases. The TCR comes from a human donor with alopecia areata. The sample in question was CD4+ T cells sorted from blood, obtained at week 4, from a patient treated with tofacitinib. CDR3 in DNA: TGTGCCAGCAGTGGTTCTACAGGGGGGTACAATGAGCAGTTCTTC. Translation: CASSGSTGGYNEQFF. Complete variable domain (other parts from reference TRBV25-1 and TRBJ2-1): EADIYQTPRYLVIGTGKKITLECSQTMGHDKMYWYQQDPGMELHLIHYSYGVNSTEKGDLSSESTVSRIRTEHFPLTLESARPSHTSQYLCASSGSTGGYNEQFFGPGTRLTVL.